Listed here are 27 T cell receptor beta chains from one sample, sequenced in a study of shared clonotypes between healthy human individuals. Libraries were prepared by immunoSEQ multiplex PCR; TCRdb keeps only in-frame clonotypes and omits some of them. The sample carries about 1.1 million clones, about 72% recorded once. The specimen was memory CD4+ T cells from PBMCs. Subset reported: CD45RA-negative fraction. Receptors originate from a man younger than 35 in good health. Some clones in this sample may be carry-over from other donors' samples.

On this clone: A much larger clone is a single base away; this may be a read error. This rearrangement joins TRBV30 to TRBJ1-2, with D perhaps matching TRBD1 (5 bases). The V gene's germline CDR1 is GTSNPN and CDR2 SVGIG (reference sequence). V shed 6 bases and J shed 7 bases, with 18 bases lying between them. This CDR3 spans 13 amino acids. The CDR3 coding sequence is TGTGCCTGTAGTACGCGGGGGGGAGGTGGCTACACCTTC. Protein: CACSTRGGGGYTF.

To note about this clone: Other DNA variants within this sample encode the same CDR3. The V gene is TRBV28, the J gene TRBJ1-5, with TRBD1 identical over 7 bases. CDR1 MDHEN and CDR2 SYDVKM come from the germline V gene. V shed 6 bases, J shed 4 bases, and the junction held 3 bases outside the gene matches. The CDR3 length is 13 residues. The CDR3 reads CASRRQGNQPQHF. In DNA form, the CDR3 reads TGTGCCAGCAGAAGACAGGGAAATCAGCCCCAGCATTTT.

V and J are TRBV27 and TRBJ2-7, with 8 positions matching TRBD1. This CDR3 has 15 residues. Germline trimming cut 2 bases from V and 4 bases from J; bases unmatched to any gene: 7. The germline CDR1 and CDR2 sequences are MNHEY and SMNVEV (reference sequence). As DNA, the CDR3 is TGTGCCAGCAGTTTAAAGGCACAGGGGGATTACGAGCAGTACTTC. Translated: CASSLKAQGDYEQYF.

This clone was picked up many times. The genes are TRBV28 and TRBJ2-7; a possible D gene is TRBD2 (5 bases). This CDR3 has 11 residues. In germline, CDR1 is MDHEN, CDR2 SYDVKM. V lost 3 bases, J lost 6 bases, and 6 bases lay in between. CDR3 protein: CASSFEGEQYF. For the CDR3, the DNA is TGTGCCAGCAGTTTTGAGGGCGAGCAGTACTTC.

This clone was detected only a few times. The chain carries TRBV27 and TRBJ1-4, with 7 bases that match TRBD1. Germline V gene lookup returns CDR1 MNHEY and CDR2 SMNVEV (reference sequence). This CDR3 is 16 amino acids long. V was clipped by 6 bases and J by 0 bases; unmatched bases: 7. Here the CDR3 reads CASRDRVPATNEKLFF. Written as DNA, the CDR3 is TGTGCCAGCAGAGACAGGGTCCCTGCAACTAATGAAAAACTGTTTTTT.

This clone came up once. The rearrangement links TRBV18 to TRBJ2-4; no firm D call. Per the germline V gene, CDR1 is KGHSH and CDR2 is LQKENI. The CDR3 consists of 15 residues. V lost 6 bases to trimming and J lost 2 bases, with 14 bases between them. CDR3 sequence reads: CASSALNDPKNIQYF. For the CDR3, the DNA is TGTGCCAGCTCCGCACTCAACGATCCCAAAAACATTCAGTACTTC.

The chain uses TRBV28 and TRBJ1-2, with unresolved D. CDR3 length: 13 amino acids. Trimming removed 5 bases at V and 4 bases at J, with 11 bases between. Germline CDR1 is MDHEN and CDR2 is SYDVKM. CDR3 in DNA: TGTGCCAGCAGTCCCCGACAAATCTATGGCTACACCTTC. Translating gives CASSPRQIYGYTF.

This sequence joins TRBV6-5 and TRBJ1-1; no reliable D call. The germline V and J ends were trimmed by 0 bases and 1 base, with 9 bases remaining between them. The CDR3 has 15 residues. Germline V gene sequence: CDR1 MNHEY, CDR2 SVGAGI. The CDR3 loop is CASSYSGASNTEAFF. As DNA, the CDR3 is TGTGCCAGCAGTTACTCGGGAGCCTCGAACACTGAAGCTTTCTTT.

The J gene is TRBJ2-7, the V gene TRBV20-1, with D perhaps assigned TRBD1 or TRBD2 (6 bases each). This CDR3 comprises 11 residues. Germline CDR1 reads DFQATT; CDR2 reads SNEGSKA (reference sequence). V shed 6 bases and J shed 6 bases, with 12 bases lying between them. This CDR3 reads CSASRGGEQYF. The CDR3 DNA is TGCAGTGCGTCCAGGGGAGGCGAGCAGTACTTC.

This sequence joins TRBV4-3 and TRBJ1-2; a possible D gene is TRBD1 (6 bases). Between the trimmed V and J ends, which lost 1 base and 0 bases, there was a span of 9 bases. The CDR3 covers 15 residues. Germline CDR1 reads LGHNA; CDR2 reads YSLEER. The CDR3 DNA is TGCGCCAGCAGCCAAGGGAGGACAGCTAACTATGGCTACACCTTC. It specifies CASSQGRTANYGYTF.

The CDR3 sequence is CASSLMGQGREQYF. The CDR3, as DNA: TGTGCCAGCAGCTTAATGGGACAGGGTCGCGAGCAGTACTTC. The rearrangement joins TRBV7-3 to TRBJ2-7; 9 nucleotides align to TRBD1. The V gene end was trimmed by 1 base and the J gene end by 6 bases; junction bases not matched to a gene: 4. This CDR3 region has 14 residues. Germline CDR1 SGHTA, CDR2 FQGTGA. The full variable domain, its missing parts supplied by reference TRBV7-3 and TRBJ2-7, is GAGVSQTPSNKVTEKGKYVELRCDPISGHTALYWYRQSLGQGPEFLIYFQGTGAADDSGLPNDRFFAVRPEGSVSTLKIQRTERGDSAVYLCASSLMGQGREQYFGPGTRLTVT.

The chain carries TRBV11-2 and TRBJ2-7, with 9 bases identical to TRBD2. The germline CDR1 and CDR2 sequences are SGHAT and FQNNGV. The CDR3 sequence is 13 residues long. Trimming cost V 5 bases and J 3 bases; bases outside gene matches: 2. The CDR3 bases are TGTGCCAGCAGCCAGACTAGCGGCTACGAGCAGTACTTC. Its protein product is CASSQTSGYEQYF.

The chain uses TRBV5-5 and TRBJ2-5; tentatively, D is TRBD1 (7 bases). The CDR3 totals 14 residues. The V gene lost 4 bases and the J gene lost 7 bases, with 17 bases spanning the gap. Looked up from germline, CDR1 is SGHKS and CDR2 is YYEKEE (reference sequence). CDR3 in amino acids: CASSLGLQGGTQYF. CDR3 in DNA: TGTGCCAGCAGCCTTGGACTGCAGGGGGGGACCCAGTACTTC.

J is TRBJ2-5 and V is TRBV4-1; maybe TRBD1 (6 bases). The V gene lost 0 bases and the J gene lost 2 bases, with 19 bases spanning the gap. Looked up from germline, CDR1 is MGHRA and CDR2 is YSYEKL. The CDR3 loop spans 18 amino acids. CDR3 region: CASSQESRVTGWQETQYF. The DNA for the CDR3 is TGCGCCAGCAGCCAAGAGAGCCGAGTAACAGGGTGGCAAGAGACCCAGTACTTC.

The J gene is TRBJ2-7, the V gene TRBV5-1; D is uncertain. V was shortened by 2 bases and J by 3 bases, with 12 bases between the two germline ends. This CDR3 region has 14 residues. In germline, CDR1 is SGHRS, CDR2 YFSETQ. The CDR3 nucleotides are TGCGCCAGCAGCTTTGCGCCCAGCTTCTACGAGCAGTACTTC. Its protein product is CASSFAPSFYEQYF.

The chain has TRBV5-6 and TRBJ1-5, with D unclear. There are 12 residues in the CDR3. CDR1 is SGHDT, CDR2 YYEEEE, per germline. V was clipped by 4 bases and J by 4 bases, with 6 bases between them. The CDR3 protein is CASSATNQPQHF. The DNA for the CDR3 is TGTGCCAGCAGCGCTACAAATCAGCCCCAGCATTTT.

This CDR3 is CAATGDRDYGYTF. The DNA of the CDR3 is TGTGCCGCCACGGGGGACAGAGATTATGGCTACACCTTC. V and J are TRBV10-3 and TRBJ1-2; TRBD1 agrees at 7 bases. Germline trimming cut 11 bases from V and 5 bases from J; bases unmatched to any gene: 11. This CDR3 has 13 amino acids. The germline V gene encodes CDR1 ENHRY and CDR2 SYGVKD.

As DNA, the CDR3 is TGTGCCAGCAGCTTAGGTCGGACGTACCAAGAGACCCAGTACTTC. It is translated as CASSLGRTYQETQYF. The chain couples TRBV11-3 to TRBJ2-5; D gene unclear. The ends were cut back, 1 base at V and 0 bases at J, with 9 bases in the middle. CDR3 size: 15 residues. Germline-derived CDR1 and CDR2 are SGHNT and YENEEA.

The chain combines TRBV5-1 with TRBJ2-1; TRBD1 agrees at 9 bases. In germline, CDR1 is SGHRS, CDR2 YFSETQ. The CDR3 length is 24 residues. The junction had 39 bases not matched to a gene; V was cut back by 10 bases and J by 4 bases. CDR3 bases: TGCGCCGTTGTGGGCGAACAGCTTGGACGGGACAGGGACGATCGGCCCACCATATACAATGAGCAGTTCTTC. Translation gives CAVVGEQLGRDRDDRPTIYNEQFF.

This chain uses TRBV6-4 with TRBJ1-2; 10 bases line up with TRBD1. Germline V gene lookup returns CDR1 MRHNA and CDR2 SNTAGT. Trimming took 6 bases from V and 3 from J; bases not matched to a gene: 7. The CDR3 has 15 residues. The CDR3 loop is CASSAQGQGDYGYTF. The CDR3 nucleotides read TGTGCCAGCAGCGCGCAAGGACAGGGGGACTATGGCTACACCTTC.

The V and J genes are TRBV4-2 and TRBJ1-4; 8 positions match TRBD1. This CDR3 region has 19 residues. Germline CDR1 is LGHNA and CDR2 is YNFKEQ. J was trimmed by 3 bases and V by 1 base; bases with no gene match: 13. The CDR3 coding sequence is TGTGCCAGCAGCCAAGTGACAGGGGCGGGGGTAGGAGCTAATGAAAAACTGTTTTTT. It encodes CASSQVTGAGVGANEKLFF.

This clone was counted a few times. The chain uses TRBV5-5 and TRBJ1-1, with TRBD1 identical over 8 bases. This CDR3 has 13 amino acids. Trimming took 0 bases from V and 5 from J; bases not matched to a gene: 0. Germline V gene data show CDR1 as SGHKS and CDR2 as YYEKEE (reference sequence). CDR3 amino acids: CASSLGTGTEAFF. DNA for the CDR3: TGTGCCAGCAGCTTGGGGACAGGGACTGAAGCTTTCTTT.

The chain has TRBV19 and TRBJ1-1, with D possibly being TRBD1 (5 bases). The CDR3 sequence is 14 residues long. Germline CDR1 and CDR2: LNHDA and SQIVND (reference sequence). The ends were cut back, 5 bases at V and 3 bases at J, with 13 bases in the middle. The CDR3 DNA is TGTGCCAGTAGTTCCAGGGCCCTCTACACTGAAGCTTTCTTT. It translates to CASSSRALYTEAFF.

The CDR3 coding sequence is TGCGCCAGCAGCTTGGTGCAGGCGGGTAACACTGAAGCTTTCTTT. Amino acid sequence: CASSLVQAGNTEAFF. The V call is TRBV5-1, the J call TRBJ1-1, with unresolved D. The V gene lost 0 bases and the J gene lost 2 bases, with 11 bases spanning the gap. Germline CDR1 and CDR2: SGHRS and YFSETQ. This CDR3 has 15 amino acids.

The V call is TRBV28, the J call TRBJ1-2; possibly TRBD1 for D (5 bases). CDR3 size: 13 residues. CDR1 and CDR2 (germline): MDHEN, SYDVKM. The V and J ends lost 5 bases and 8 bases respectively, with 15 bases between them. CDR3 in amino acids: CASSTTGRWGYTF. The CDR3 DNA is TGTGCCAGCAGTACCACAGGTCGTTGGGGCTACACCTTC.

The CDR3 is CATSTNRGPYEQYF. CDR3 DNA: TGTGCCACCAGCACCAACAGGGGGCCCTACGAGCAGTACTTC. The chain joins TRBV15 to TRBJ2-7; the match to TRBD1 covers 9 bases. The V segment lost 4 bases and the J segment 2 bases; nucleotides outside the gene matches: 3. The CDR3 has 14 residues. The germline V gene encodes CDR1 LNHNV and CDR2 YYDKDF (reference sequence). Full variable domain (rest looked up from reference TRBV15 and TRBJ2-7): DAMVIQNPRYQVTQFGKPVTLSCSQTLNHNVMYWYQQKSSQAPKLLFHYYDKDFNNEADTPDNFQSRRPNTSFCFLDIRSPGLGDTAMYLCATSTNRGPYEQYFGPGTRLTVT.

The chain is built from TRBV5-5 and TRBJ1-2; the D gene is possibly TRBD1 (5 bases). Germline lookup yields CDR1 SGHKS and CDR2 YYEKEE (reference sequence). The CDR3 extends over 16 amino acids. The germline V and J ends were trimmed by 0 bases and 4 bases, with 16 bases remaining between them. The CDR3 DNA reads as TGTGCCAGCAGCTTGGAACTCAGGGTAGATTTCTATGGCTACACCTTC. Translated, it gives CASSLELRVDFYGYTF. The whole variable domain, remainder taken from reference TRBV5-5 and TRBJ1-2, is DAGVTQSPTHLIKTRGQQVTLRCSPISGHKSVSWYQQVLGQGPQFIFQYYEKEERGRGNFPDRFSARQFPNYSSELNVNALLLGDSALYLCASSLELRVDFYGYTFGSGTRLTVV.